The 22 T cell receptor beta chains listed next were all sequenced from one sample in a study of blood T cell repertoires in COVID-19. Only in-frame clones appear in the TCRdb table, and some are missing; sequencing was by immunoSEQ multiplex PCR. Altogether approximately 100,000 clones are present, approximately 90% being singletons, with the ten largest covering roughly 17%. Sequencing was done on a sample of peripheral blood. These receptors all come from a man aged 50 to 59 with acute or convalescent COVID-19.

This clone showed up many times. V gene TRBV27 combines with J gene TRBJ2-7; maybe TRBD1 (6 bases). The CDR3 runs 14 residues. V lost 3 bases and J lost 4, with 13 bases in between. Germline-derived CDR1 and CDR2 are MNHEY and SMNVEV (reference sequence). The CDR3: CASSLGASGYEQYF. As DNA, the CDR3 is TGTGCCAGCAGTTTGGGGGCTTCAGGTTACGAGCAGTACTTC.

The chain links TRBV14 to TRBJ2-2; D perhaps matches TRBD2 (6 bases). This CDR3 contains 15 residues. The V gene lost 3 bases and the J gene lost 1 base, with 9 bases spanning the gap. The V gene's germline CDR1 is SGHDN and CDR2 FVKESK. CDR3 sequence (DNA): TGTGCCAGCAGCCAGTCCGGGGGGAACACCGGGGAGCTGTTTTTT. Amino acids: CASSQSGGNTGELFF.

The chain combines TRBV20-1 with TRBJ2-3; 11 bases agree with TRBD2. Germline V CDR1 and CDR2: DFQATT, SNEGSKA (reference sequence). Trimming at V came to 3 bases and at J to 5 bases, leaving 7 bases not matched to a gene. The CDR3 is made up of 15 amino acids. CDR3 bases: TGCAGTGCTAGTTTACTAGCGGGGGTTGTAGATACGCAGTATTTT. Protein product: CSASLLAGVVDTQYF.

J is TRBJ2-2 and V is TRBV27; weak D call: TRBD1 (5 bases). In germline, CDR1 is MNHEY, CDR2 SMNVEV (reference sequence). The germline V and J ends were trimmed by 3 bases and 1 base, with 12 bases remaining between them. The CDR3 sequence is 16 residues long. The CDR3 nucleotides are TGTGCCAGCAGTTTGAGACAGACCCTGAACACCGGGGAGCTGTTTTTT. Translation gives CASSLRQTLNTGELFF.

V and J are TRBV6-5 and TRBJ1-5; TRBD1 matches 7 bases. Germline V gene lookup returns CDR1 MNHEY and CDR2 SVGAGI. Unmatched junction bases numbered 4, after V lost 5 bases and J lost 0 bases. CDR3 size: 15 residues. The CDR3 protein is CASSRTGDSNQPQHF. In DNA, the CDR3 is TGTGCCAGCAGTCGGACAGGTGATAGCAATCAGCCCCAGCATTTT.

The chain joins TRBV19 to TRBJ1-2, with 9 positions matching TRBD1. Germline V gene lookup returns CDR1 LNHDA and CDR2 SQIVND (reference sequence). The CDR3 loop spans 15 amino acids. V shed 3 bases, J shed 4 bases, and the junction held 6 bases outside the gene matches. In DNA form, the CDR3 reads TGTGCCAGTAGTATCACCGGGACAGGGTCCTATGGCTACACCTTC. Its protein is CASSITGTGSYGYTF.

The chain has TRBV21-1 and TRBJ2-1; the tabulated D call, TRBD2, remains unverified against the DNA. TRBV21-1 is a pseudogene segment. This CDR3 has 12 amino acids. CDR3 protein: CANRSSYNEQFF. The DNA of the CDR3 is TGTGCCAACAGGAGCTCCTACAATGAGCAGTTCTTC.

The rearrangement uses TRBV5-1 and TRBJ2-1; TRBD1 matches at 8 bases. This CDR3 is built from 15 residues. In germline, CDR1 is SGHRS, CDR2 YFSETQ. The ends lost 5 bases at V and 4 bases at J; junction bases unmatched: 8. CDR3 bases: TGCGCCAGCAGATCATCGGGGACAGGATACAATGAGCAGTTCTTC. Translation: CASRSSGTGYNEQFF.

The chain employs TRBV11-2 and TRBJ1-1, with 8 bases fitting TRBD1. The J segment lost 0 bases and the V segment lost 5 bases, leaving 5 bases of the junction unmatched. The CDR3 contains 15 residues. The germline gives CDR1 SGHAT, CDR2 FQNNGV. CDR3 loop: CASSPGGPMNTEAFF. CDR3 DNA: TGTGCCAGCAGCCCAGGGGGCCCCATGAACACTGAAGCTTTCTTT.

The chain carries TRBV6-5 and TRBJ1-2, with D maybe TRBD1 (6 bases). This CDR3 spans 13 amino acids. Looked up from germline, CDR1 is MNHEY and CDR2 is SVGAGI. Trimming stripped 7 bases from V and 7 bases from J, with 16 bases between. The CDR3: CASTSTGRGGYTF. CDR3 nucleotide sequence: TGTGCCAGCACCTCCACAGGGCGCGGTGGCTACACCTTC.

This chain connects TRBV2 to TRBJ1-1; possibly TRBD1 for D (5 bases). Trimming took 6 bases from V and 11 from J, leaving 13 bases between them. Looked up from germline, CDR1 is SNHLY and CDR2 is FYNNEI. The CDR3 covers 11 residues. For the CDR3, the DNA is TGTGCCAGCAGGAAGGGGTCCCCGGCTTTCTTT. The encoded protein is CASRKGSPAFF.

The V and J genes are TRBV4-1 and TRBJ1-2; D not resolved. This CDR3 spans 14 amino acids. Germline assignment: CDR1 MGHRA and CDR2 YSYEKL. V shed 1 base and J shed 4 bases, with 10 bases lying between them. CDR3 amino acids: CASSQVVSPYGYTF. CDR3 coding DNA: TGCGCCAGCAGCCAAGTGGTCAGTCCCTATGGCTACACCTTC.

This clone was recorded once. The chain carries TRBV11-2 and TRBJ2-5, with TRBD2 matching over 7 bases. The CDR3 is made up of 14 amino acids. Germline V lookup: CDR1 SGHAT, CDR2 FQNNGV. Trimming removed 5 bases from V and 1 base from J; junction bases left unmatched: 4. The CDR3 coding sequence is TGTGCCAGCAGCCTGGGACTAACCCAAGAGACCCAGTACTTC. The encoded protein is CASSLGLTQETQYF.

The genes are TRBV6-5 and TRBJ1-4, with 8 bases aligning to TRBD1. The CDR3 spans 14 residues. CDR1 and CDR2 from the germline V gene are MNHEY and SVGAGI. Unmatched junction bases numbered 6, after V lost 6 bases and J lost 6 bases. This CDR3 is CASRYLTGDEKLFF. The CDR3 DNA sequence: TGTGCCAGCAGATACCTGACAGGGGATGAAAAACTGTTTTTT.

This chain links TRBV27 with TRBJ2-1; D gene unclear. The V gene's germline CDR1 is MNHEY and CDR2 SMNVEV (reference sequence). The V end lost 0 bases, the J end lost 5 bases, and 14 bases lay between the germline ends. This CDR3 has 16 amino acids. CDR3 DNA: TGTGCCAGCAGTTTATCGTGGCTAGATTTCGACAATGAGCAGTTCTTC. Translating it yields CASSLSWLDFDNEQFF.

The chain recombines TRBV7-9 with TRBJ1-1; D may be TRBD1 (6 bases). CDR3 length: 19 residues. Trimming pared 1 base from V and 5 bases from J, leaving 26 bases between. Germline V CDR1 and CDR2: SEHNR, FQNEAQ (reference sequence). CDR3 coding DNA: TGTGCCAGCAGCTTAGGTTTCAGGGGTGCGCCGGGGATTAGTACTGAAGCTTTCTTT. Protein product: CASSLGFRGAPGISTEAFF.

V is TRBV5-1 and J is TRBJ1-3; 7 bases align to TRBD1. The V gene end was trimmed by 2 bases and the J gene end by 8 bases; junction bases not matched to a gene: 4. CDR3 size: 13 residues. Germline loops: CDR1 SGHRS, CDR2 YFSETQ. The CDR3 bases are TGCGCCAGCAGCTTACAGGGGCAGGACACCATATATTTT. The encoded protein is CASSLQGQDTIYF.

The chain employs TRBV11-2 and TRBJ1-1, with 9 bases fitting TRBD1. There are 13 residues in the CDR3. CDR1 is SGHAT, CDR2 FQNNGV, per germline. The trim removed 6 bases at V and 6 bases at J, leaving 5 bases unmatched. CDR3 loop: CASRKQGASEAFF. The CDR3 bases are TGTGCCAGCAGGAAACAGGGGGCGTCTGAAGCTTTCTTT.

The chain carries TRBV6-2 or TRBV6-3 and TRBJ1-2; 8 nucleotides match TRBD1. CDR3 length equals 14 residues. Per the germline V gene, CDR1 is MNHEY and CDR2 is SVGEGT. The junction had 7 bases not matched to a gene; V was cut back by 6 bases and J by 4 bases. The CDR3 is CASSSGGPTYGYTF. CDR3 nucleotide sequence: TGTGCCAGCAGCTCAGGGGGCCCGACCTATGGCTACACCTTC.

This clone was counted once. The chain has TRBV1 and TRBJ2-2; the table assigns TRBD2, which was not confirmed against the DNA. TRBV1 is a pseudogene locus. This CDR3 has 18 residues. The chain's CDR3 is CTSSQSLGKVADTGELFF. Here the CDR3 DNA reads TGCACCAGCAGCCAATCCCTAGGTAAGGTAGCGGACACCGGGGAGCTGTTTTTT.

V is TRBV23-1 and J is TRBJ1-1; no clear D gene. TRBV23-1 is marked as an open reading frame, function uncertain. V lost 6 bases and J lost 1, with 6 bases in between. This CDR3 is 12 amino acids long. The CDR3 region has the DNA TGCGCCAGCAGCTCAGAGAACACTGAAGCTTTCTTT. This translates into CASSSENTEAFF.

This rearrangement joins TRBV9 to TRBJ2-1; a possible D gene is TRBD2 (6 bases). Deletions cut 3 bases from V and 4 bases from J, with 17 bases between. Germline CDR1 SGDLS, CDR2 YYNGEE. The CDR3 has 16 amino acids. CDR3 protein: CASSATRDWGYNEQFF. CDR3 coding DNA: TGTGCCAGCAGCGCGACGAGGGACTGGGGATACAATGAGCAGTTCTTC. The whole variable domain, filled in from reference TRBV9 and TRBJ2-1, reads DSGVTQTPKHLITATGQRVTLRCSPRSGDLSVYWYQQSLDQGLQFLIQYYNGEERAKGNILERFSAQQFPDLHSELNLSSLELGDSALYFCASSATRDWGYNEQFFGPGTRLTVL.